One sample yielded the 5 T cell receptor beta chains listed below, sequenced in a study of OX40 agonist ivuxolimab in advanced cancers. Using immunoSEQ multiplex PCR, the repertoire was profiled, and TCRdb retains in-frame clones only, with some absent. The table records 80,000 to 90,000 clones, 84% of them present only once. Sequencing was performed on CD4+ or CD8+ T cells sorted from blood, taken in a trial of the OX40 agonist ivuxolimab. These receptors were taken from an adult with an advanced solid tumor such as melanoma, head and neck, liver or kidney cancer.

The CDR3: CASSELGMDYGYTF. The CDR3 region has the DNA TGTGCCAGCAGTGAACTCGGGATGGACTATGGCTACACCTTC. The V and J genes are TRBV6-1 and TRBJ1-2; D is unresolved. CDR1 is MNHNS and CDR2 is SASEGT in the germline V gene. This CDR3 contains 14 residues. V was pared by 2 bases and J by 3 bases, with 10 bases between.

V usage is TRBV7-3 and J usage is TRBJ1-1; D is uncertain. Trimming took 2 bases from V and 7 from J, leaving 11 bases between them. The CDR3 has 13 amino acids. Germline V gene data show CDR1 as SGHTA and CDR2 as FQGTGA. The CDR3 nucleotides are TGTGCCAGCAGCTTACAGTCAACCGGTGAAGCTTTCTTT. It codes for CASSLQSTGEAFF.

This sequence joins TRBV19 and TRBJ2-1, with 10 nucleotides matching TRBD2. The CDR3 has 16 residues. The V and J ends lost 5 bases and 9 bases, in that order; junction bases with no gene match: 13. CDR1 is LNHDA, CDR2 SQIVND, per germline (reference sequence). DNA for the CDR3: TGTGCCAGTAGTCTCATCAGCGGGGGGGCCTCACTTGAGCAGTTCTTC. Protein product: CASSLISGGASLEQFF.

This sequence joins TRBV7-9 and TRBJ1-3; D gene unclear. From germline, CDR1 is SEHNR and CDR2 FQNEAQ (reference sequence). The CDR3 runs 16 residues. Trimming removed 1 base from V and 0 bases from J, with 10 bases in between. Here the CDR3 DNA reads TGTGCCAGCAGCTTAGACAGCTTCTCCTCTGGAAACACCATATATTTT. It codes for CASSLDSFSSGNTIYF.

This chain links TRBV28 with TRBJ1-2, with 7 bases lining up with TRBD1. The CDR3 is 15 amino acids. Trimming at V came to 2 bases and at J to 5 bases, leaving 8 bases not matched to a gene. Germline V CDR1 and CDR2: MDHEN, SYDVKM. CDR3 loop: CASSLPNDRVYGYTF. The CDR3 DNA reads TGTGCCAGCAGTTTACCTAATGACAGGGTTTATGGCTACACCTTC.